This T cell receptor beta chain was sequenced in a study of radiation and T cells in renal cell carcinoma. The trim removed 4 bases at V and 14 bases at J, leaving 13 bases unmatched. The CDR3 is 15 amino acids. The germline gives CDR1 SGDLS, CDR2 YYNGEE. Profiling relied on immunoSEQ multiplex PCR, and the TCRdb table lists in-frame clones only, not all of them. The sample gives about 130,000 clones, around 81% of which show up once; 5% to 6.5% is in the top ten. Notes on this clone: Its cognate antigen is unknown.

Time point specified: blood 2 weeks post-SBRT. The treatment was: 15 Gy SBRT to primary tumor, nephrectomy 4 weeks later. Blood was sampled at baseline, 2 weeks and 4 weeks after SBRT. Study-wide results and caveats: In blood, top tumor clones expanded by 2 weeks, shrinking by 4.

This receptor was identified in a man aged 45 to 65 with renal cell carcinoma. V gene TRBV9 combines with J gene TRBJ1-6; 9 bases agree with TRBD1. The material was blood, obtained from a patient whose treatment included radiotherapy and nephrectomy. The CDR3 region has the DNA TGTGCCAGCAGCCCCCCCGGGACAGGGAGGGGGACCCTCCACTTT. It yields the protein CASSPPGTGRGTLHF.